A selection of T cell receptor beta chains follows, all from one sample in a study of tumour-infiltrating T cells in Burkitt lymphoma. TCRdb's table, derived via immunoSEQ multiplex PCR, lists solely in-frame clones and lacks some. The table shows around 45,000 clones, with roughly 31% occurring only once. The sequencing input was tumor tissue. The receptors shown here come from a human donor with Burkitt lymphoma. The CDR3 runs from the conserved cysteine through the conserved F or W. Fields, in order: D gene, clone size, J gene, V gene, CDR3 protein, CDR3 DNA. D genes are given only for firm matches. Expanded clones are given a class, and other clones once, few, many or no size at all.

d_gene: .
abundance: few
j_gene: TRBJ1-2
v_gene: TRBV18
CDR3aa: CASAEGTYGYTF
CDR3nt: TGTGCCTCAGCAGAAGGGACCTATGGCTACACCTTC

d_gene: TRBD1
abundance: .
j_gene: TRBJ1-6
v_gene: TRBV6-5
CDR3aa: CASSYSPGQGNSPLHF
CDR3nt: TGTGCCAGCAGTTATTCCCCGGGACAGGGTAATTCACCCCTCCACTTT

d_gene: .
abundance: .
j_gene: TRBJ2-1
v_gene: TRBV5-3
CDR3aa: CARSLGVNEQFF
CDR3nt: TGTGCCAGAAGTCTAGGGGTCAATGAGCAGTTCTTC

d_gene: .
abundance: few
j_gene: TRBJ2-3
v_gene: TRBV7-9
CDR3aa: CASSPTGDTQYF
CDR3nt: TGTGCCAGCAGCCCAACTGGGGATACGCAGTATTTT

d_gene: .
abundance: few
j_gene: TRBJ1-2
v_gene: TRBV29-1
CDR3aa: CSARGGVAANYGYTF
CDR3nt: TGCAGCGCCCGAGGGGGGGTAGCCGCTAACTATGGCTACACCTTC

d_gene: .
abundance: .
j_gene: TRBJ2-7
v_gene: TRBV6-1
CDR3aa: CASSELKGIPPSEQYF
CDR3nt: TGTGCCAGCAGTGAATTAAAGGGAATCCCACCGAGCGAGCAGTACTTC

d_gene: .
abundance: .
j_gene: TRBJ1-2
v_gene: TRBV5-4
CDR3aa: CASSRSTGELYGYTF
CDR3nt: TGTGCCAGCAGCCGGTCGACCGGGGAGCTCTATGGCTACACCTTC

d_gene: .
abundance: .
j_gene: TRBJ1-5
v_gene: TRBV19
CDR3aa: CASSIREKGILEPQHF
CDR3nt: TGTGCCAGTAGTATCAGGGAGAAGGGTATATTGGAGCCCCAGCATTTT

d_gene: .
abundance: .
j_gene: TRBJ1-1
v_gene: TRBV19
CDR3aa: CASSATGFNTEAFF
CDR3nt: TGTGCCAGTAGTGCCACAGGTTTCAACACTGAAGCTTTCTTT

d_gene: TRBD2
abundance: once
j_gene: TRBJ2-5
v_gene: TRBV10-3
CDR3aa: CAIRTGTSGLGGLETQYF
CDR3nt: TGTGCCATCAGGACCGGGACTAGCGGCCTGGGGGGTTTAGAGACCCAGTACTTC

d_gene: .
abundance: .
j_gene: TRBJ2-2
v_gene: TRBV28
CDR3aa: CASRPGPRAGTGELFF
CDR3nt: TGTGCCAGCAGACCCGGGCCTCGGGCGGGAACCGGGGAGCTGTTTTTT

d_gene: .
abundance: .
j_gene: TRBJ2-3
v_gene: TRBV4-2
CDR3aa: CASSQEGGGTDTQYF
CDR3nt: TGTGCCAGCAGCCAAGAGGGTGGTGGGACAGATACGCAGTATTTT

d_gene: .
abundance: .
j_gene: TRBJ2-3
v_gene: TRBV4-3
CDR3aa: CASSLQWDTRTDTQYF
CDR3nt: TGCGCCAGCAGCCTCCAGTGGGACACCCGCACAGATACGCAGTATTTT

d_gene: .
abundance: .
j_gene: TRBJ2-2
v_gene: TRBV6-4
CDR3aa: CASSDIAGAGELFF
CDR3nt: TGTGCCAGCAGTGATATAGCCGGGGCCGGGGAGCTGTTTTTT

d_gene: TRBD2
abundance: .
j_gene: TRBJ2-5
v_gene: TRBV7-9
CDR3aa: CASSFIGGGASETQYF
CDR3nt: TGTGCCAGCAGCTTCATCGGCGGGGGGGCTTCTGAGACCCAGTACTTC

d_gene: .
abundance: few
j_gene: TRBJ1-6
v_gene: TRBV29-1
CDR3aa: CSVAWGQNSPLHF
CDR3nt: TGCAGCGTTGCTTGGGGACAAAATTCACCCCTCCACTTT

d_gene: .
abundance: few
j_gene: TRBJ2-1
v_gene: TRBV5-1
CDR3aa: CASSLGGPNEQFF
CDR3nt: TGCGCCAGCAGCTTGGGGGGGCCTAATGAGCAGTTCTTC

d_gene: .
abundance: .
j_gene: TRBJ2-7
v_gene: TRBV30
CDR3aa: CAWSTGDWSYEQYF
CDR3nt: TGTGCCTGGAGTACCGGGGATTGGTCCTACGAGCAGTACTTC

d_gene: TRBD2
abundance: few
j_gene: TRBJ2-2
v_gene: TRBV5-1
CDR3aa: CASSWAGGGENTGELFF
CDR3nt: TGCGCCAGCAGCTGGGCCGGGGGGGGCGAGAACACCGGGGAGCTGTTTTTT

d_gene: TRBD1
abundance: few
j_gene: TRBJ2-5
v_gene: TRBV15
CDR3aa: CATSRGQGTETQYF
CDR3nt: TGTGCCACCAGCAGGGGACAGGGGACGGAGACCCAGTACTTC

d_gene: .
abundance: few
j_gene: TRBJ2-7
v_gene: TRBV5-5
CDR3aa: CASSRAQGNEQYF
CDR3nt: TGTGCCAGCAGCCGAGCCCAGGGTAACGAGCAGTACTTC

d_gene: TRBD1
abundance: .
j_gene: TRBJ2-1
v_gene: TRBV18
CDR3aa: CASSLHGTGENNEQFF
CDR3nt: TGTGCCAGCTCACTCCACGGGACAGGGGAGAACAATGAGCAGTTCTTC

d_gene: .
abundance: .
j_gene: TRBJ1-1
v_gene: TRBV7-8
CDR3aa: CASSLDPNTEAFF
CDR3nt: TGTGCCAGCAGCCTGGACCCGAACACTGAAGCTTTCTTT

d_gene: TRBD1
abundance: few
j_gene: TRBJ1-1
v_gene: TRBV5-1
CDR3aa: CASGVQGGTSEAFF
CDR3nt: TGCGCCAGCGGCGTACAGGGGGGAACTTCTGAAGCTTTCTTT

d_gene: .
abundance: .
j_gene: TRBJ2-7
v_gene: TRBV4-3
CDR3aa: CASSQDLTYEQYF
CDR3nt: TGCGCCAGCAGCCAAGACCTGACCTACGAGCAGTACTTC

d_gene: .
abundance: few
j_gene: TRBJ1-5
v_gene: TRBV7-2
CDR3aa: CASSLVVGANNQPQHF
CDR3nt: TGTGCCAGCAGCTTAGTGGTGGGGGCCAACAATCAGCCCCAGCATTTT

d_gene: .
abundance: .
j_gene: TRBJ2-2
v_gene: TRBV7-3
CDR3aa: CASSLKAGVTGELFF
CDR3nt: TGTGCCAGCAGCTTAAAGGCAGGGGTGACCGGGGAGCTGTTTTTT

d_gene: .
abundance: .
j_gene: TRBJ2-5
v_gene: TRBV7-2
CDR3aa: CASSPQGETQYF
CDR3nt: TGTGCCAGCAGCCCCCAAGGAGAGACCCAGTACTTC

d_gene: .
abundance: .
j_gene: TRBJ1-6
v_gene: TRBV6-6
CDR3aa: CASNQRSPLHF
CDR3nt: TGTGCCAGCAACCAGCGTTCACCCCTCCACTTT

d_gene: .
abundance: .
j_gene: TRBJ1-4
v_gene: TRBV7-2
CDR3aa: CASSPAMGGANEKLFF
CDR3nt: TGTGCCAGCAGCCCCGCAATGGGGGGGGCTAATGAAAAACTGTTTTTT

d_gene: .
abundance: few
j_gene: TRBJ2-3
v_gene: TRBV5-1
CDR3aa: CASSLRTSEDTQYF
CDR3nt: TGCGCCAGCAGCTTACGGACAAGCGAAGATACGCAGTATTTT

d_gene: TRBD2
abundance: few
j_gene: TRBJ2-3
v_gene: TRBV30
CDR3aa: CAWRSGEATDTQYF
CDR3nt: TGTGCCTGGAGAAGCGGGGAAGCCACAGATACGCAGTATTTT

d_gene: .
abundance: .
j_gene: TRBJ2-7
v_gene: TRBV5-1
CDR3aa: CASSPRAGPYEQYF
CDR3nt: TGCGCCAGCAGCCCCCGGGCGGGACCCTACGAGCAGTACTTC

d_gene: .
abundance: .
j_gene: TRBJ2-3
v_gene: TRBV20-1
CDR3aa: CSADLIAQYF
CDR3nt: TGCAGTGCGGACTTAATCGCGCAGTATTTT

d_gene: .
abundance: .
j_gene: TRBJ1-6
v_gene: TRBV11-2
CDR3aa: CASSFREGNSPLHF
CDR3nt: TGTGCCAGCAGCTTCAGGGAGGGCAATTCACCCCTCCACTTT

d_gene: .
abundance: .
j_gene: TRBJ1-4
v_gene: TRBV29-1
CDR3aa: CSALPAGAQNNEKLFF
CDR3nt: TGCAGCGCCCTCCCCGCCGGGGCGCAGAATAATGAAAAACTGTTTTTT

d_gene: TRBD1
abundance: .
j_gene: TRBJ1-1
v_gene: TRBV28
CDR3aa: CASSTGQGGSGAFF
CDR3nt: TGTGCCAGCAGCACTGGACAGGGAGGTTCGGGGGCTTTCTTT

d_gene: .
abundance: few
j_gene: TRBJ2-3
v_gene: TRBV29-1
CDR3aa: CSVLVDTQYF
CDR3nt: TGCAGCGTTTTGGTTGATACGCAGTATTTT

d_gene: .
abundance: few
j_gene: TRBJ1-1
v_gene: TRBV6-5
CDR3aa: CATRPIYSTEAFF
CDR3nt: TGTGCCACCCGTCCGATCTACAGCACTGAAGCTTTCTTT

d_gene: TRBD1
abundance: .
j_gene: TRBJ1-6
v_gene: TRBV4-2
CDR3aa: CASSHATGQGNSPLHF
CDR3nt: TGTGCCAGCAGCCACGCGACGGGACAGGGTAATTCACCCCTCCACTTT

d_gene: .
abundance: .
j_gene: TRBJ2-5
v_gene: TRBV9
CDR3aa: CASSVGIGRLTQYF
CDR3nt: TGTGCCAGCAGCGTAGGAATTGGGAGACTGACCCAGTACTTC

d_gene: .
abundance: few
j_gene: TRBJ1-1
v_gene: TRBV6-5
CDR3aa: CASSYLPGGYTEAFF
CDR3nt: TGTGCCAGCAGTTACCTTCCGGGGGGGTACACTGAAGCTTTCTTT

d_gene: .
abundance: few
j_gene: TRBJ2-7
v_gene: TRBV5-6
CDR3aa: CASSLTSYEQYF
CDR3nt: TGTGCCAGCAGCTTGACCTCCTACGAGCAGTACTTC